This T cell receptor beta chain emerged from a study of blood T cells in healthy people across ages. The use of a sample-barcoded 5' primer and a J-beta primer mix characterized a second PCR of roughly 6 to 11 cycles. Carrying 12 random nucleotides, a template-switch adaptor labeled each individual cDNA molecule. Every individual sample yielded 2.5 million or more paired-end reads (each containing CDR3). TCRdb passed the 5' RACE reads through MiXCR, listing each CDR3 protein once. Counted here are about 840,000 distinct CDR3 sequences, roughly 29% occurring once; the ten biggest clones make up roughly 10%. General study findings and limits: It was the long-lived donors that had more naive CD4+ cells and higher diversity than aged donors.

About this clonotype itself: Its matching antigen is unknown.

These data were likewise used in another study, on T cells of mothers and their children. As that report states: Primer M1S, used in the second PCR, introduced sample barcodes and 2-4 random nucleotides.

The TCR comes from a woman aged 40 to 55 in good health. Sequencing was carried out using blood.

The CDR3 sequence is CASSSAPGLPLGNEQFF. In DNA, the CDR3 is TGTGCCAGCAGCTCGGCCCCGGGACTCCCGCTAGGCAATGAGCAGTTCTTC. This chain connects TRBV7-6 to TRBJ2-1, with D possibly TRBD2 on 6 matching bases. Per germline, CDR1 SGHVS and CDR2 FNYEAQ. V lost 4 bases, J lost 6 bases, and 22 bases lay in between. This CDR3 contains 17 residues. The full variable domain, with the rest looked up from reference TRBV7-6 and TRBJ2-1, is GAGVSQSPRYKVTKRGQDVALRCDPISGHVSLYWYRQALGQGPEFLTYFNYEAQQDKSGLPNDRFSAERPEGSISTLTIQRTEQRDSAMYRCASSSAPGLPLGNEQFFGPGTRLTVL.